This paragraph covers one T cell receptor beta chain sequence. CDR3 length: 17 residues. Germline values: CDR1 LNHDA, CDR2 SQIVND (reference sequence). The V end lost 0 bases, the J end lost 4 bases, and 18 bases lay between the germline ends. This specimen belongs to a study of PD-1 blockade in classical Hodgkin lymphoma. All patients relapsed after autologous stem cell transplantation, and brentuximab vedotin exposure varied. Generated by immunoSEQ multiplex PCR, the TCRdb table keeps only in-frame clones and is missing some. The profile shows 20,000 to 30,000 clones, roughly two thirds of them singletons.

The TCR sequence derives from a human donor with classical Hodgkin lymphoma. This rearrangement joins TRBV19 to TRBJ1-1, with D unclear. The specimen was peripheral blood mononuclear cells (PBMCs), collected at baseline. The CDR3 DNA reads TGTGCCAGTAGTATAGATCCTCAACGGTTGGATGGCACTGAAGCTTTCTTT. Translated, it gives CASSIDPQRLDGTEAFF.